This TCR beta chain was profiled in a study of T cell responses to AZD1222 COVID-19 vaccine. Study results and caveats: CD4 TCRs linked to vaccination spanned spike, dominating at 160-218 and 743-854. It should be noted that donors were predominantly white British and more often female, and clonal diversity was possibly underestimated. Only five or six individuals given AZD1222 were seropositive at baseline. Repertoires were sampled only after the peak T cell response.

This CDR3 region has 16 residues. Between the trimmed V and J ends, which lost 0 bases and 1 base, there was a span of 13 bases. Germline V lookup: CDR1 LGHDT, CDR2 YNNKEL (reference sequence). Points on this clone: Its antigen is still unknown.

Data came from immunoSEQ multiplex PCR; TCRdb stores just in-frame clones and leaves some out. The repertoire holds about 76,000 clones, approximately 87% seen once, with roughly 5% in the top ten. Material: peripheral blood, obtained on day 0 of MenACWY control vaccination. V and J are TRBV3-1 (or the pseudogene TRBV3-2) and TRBJ2-7, with unresolved D. The sequence was obtained from an adult in good health. As DNA, the CDR3 is TGTGCCAGCAGCCAAGAAAGACGGCAGTTTTCCTACGAGCAGTACTTC. This sequence encodes CASSQERRQFSYEQYF.